The following is a TCR beta chain sequence with its context. Some 30,000 T cell genomes, or roughly 200 ng DNA, went into the sorted-subset replicate PCRs. The repertoire was sequenced with immunoSEQ multiplex PCR; TCRdb's copy has only in-frame clones and lacks some. This sample has about 96,000 clones; 68% occur once, and the top ten carry around half. The data belong to a study of shared clonotypes between healthy human individuals. Recent vaccinations or acute infections were absent in the healthy HIV-negative adult donors. The TCR was taken from a man aged 25-40 years in good health. Sample: memory CD8+ T cells sorted from blood. Noted subset: CD45RO+ cells pooled with CCR7-negative TemRA cells.

In DNA form, the CDR3 reads TGTGCCAGCAGCTTAGCTACCTTGGGACAGGGGTACGACAATGAGCAGTTCTTC. Translation gives CASSLATLGQGYDNEQFF. This chain links TRBV11-2 with TRBJ2-1; 10 bases are a match to TRBD1. Trimming at V came to 1 base and at J to 5 bases, leaving 11 bases not matched to a gene. The CDR3 has 18 residues. The V gene's germline CDR1 is SGHAT and CDR2 FQNNGV.